Following are 3 T cell receptor beta chains from one sample sequenced in a study of neoadjuvant anti-PD-1 for oral cavity cancer. Using immunoSEQ multiplex PCR, the repertoire was profiled, and TCRdb retains in-frame clones only, with some absent. Of approximately 37,000 clones listed, more than 75% were seen once; the top ten hold 3.5% to 4.5%. The material sequenced was PBMCs, taken before nivolumab (anti-PD-1) treatment. Receptors were obtained from a person between 35 and 79 years old with oral cavity squamous cell carcinoma.

This clone was recorded only once. The chain couples TRBV10-3 to TRBJ2-1; TRBD1 matches 7 bases. Germline loops: CDR1 ENHRY, CDR2 SYGVKD. The CDR3 length is 13 residues. V lost 6 bases to trimming and J lost 5 bases; unmatched junction nucleotides: 4. The CDR3 coding sequence is TGTGCCATCAGGTCAGGGGGTGACAATGAGCAGTTCTTC. Protein: CAIRSGGDNEQFF.

The rearrangement links TRBV9 to TRBJ1-2; 7 nucleotides line up with TRBD1. Unmatched junction bases numbered 14, after V lost 4 bases and J lost 5 bases. The CDR3 is 16 residues long. Germline V gene lookup returns CDR1 SGDLS and CDR2 YYNGEE. The CDR3 reads CASSPGQVILGYGYTF. The CDR3 DNA sequence: TGTGCCAGCAGCCCCGGACAGGTCATCCTCGGGTATGGCTACACCTTC.

The genes are TRBV6-1 and TRBJ2-7; unclear D gene. The germline CDR1 and CDR2 sequences are MNHNS and SASEGT. Trimming removed 7 bases at V and 5 bases at J, with 15 bases between. The length of the CDR3 is 13 residues. Here the CDR3 reads CASTPRVVNEQYF. CDR3 coding DNA: TGTGCCAGCACCCCGAGAGTTGTAAACGAGCAGTACTTC.